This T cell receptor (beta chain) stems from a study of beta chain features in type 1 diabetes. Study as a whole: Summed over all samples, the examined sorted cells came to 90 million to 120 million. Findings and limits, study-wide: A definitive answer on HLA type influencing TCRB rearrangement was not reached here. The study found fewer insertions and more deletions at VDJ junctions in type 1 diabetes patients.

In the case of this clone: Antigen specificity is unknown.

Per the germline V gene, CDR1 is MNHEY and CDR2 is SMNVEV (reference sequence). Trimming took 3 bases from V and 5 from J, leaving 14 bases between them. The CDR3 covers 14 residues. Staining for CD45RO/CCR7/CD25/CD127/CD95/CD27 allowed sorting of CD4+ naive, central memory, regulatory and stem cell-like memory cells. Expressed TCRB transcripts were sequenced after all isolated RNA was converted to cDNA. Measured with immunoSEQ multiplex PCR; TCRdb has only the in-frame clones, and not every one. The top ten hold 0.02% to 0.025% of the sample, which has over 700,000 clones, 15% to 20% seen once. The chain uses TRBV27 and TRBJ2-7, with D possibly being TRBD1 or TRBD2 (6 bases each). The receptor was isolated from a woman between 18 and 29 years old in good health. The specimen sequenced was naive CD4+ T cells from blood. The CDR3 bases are TGTGCCAGCAGTTTCAGCAGGGGACTTGACGAGCAGTACTTC. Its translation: CASSFSRGLDEQYF.